This TCR beta chain is drawn from a study of chemoradiotherapy in HPV16-positive cancers. Profiled with immunoSEQ multiplex PCR; TCRdb holds only in-frame clones, not every one. The sample holds 25,000 to 30,000 clones, over 90% seen once. Germline V lookup: CDR1 MDHEN, CDR2 SYDVKM. V lost 4 bases and J 3 bases, leaving 12 bases between the germline ends. The CDR3 is 14 amino acids. The chain combines TRBV28 with TRBJ2-5, with a possible D match to TRBD2 (5 bases). The sequence was obtained from a human donor with HPV-associated anogenital cancer. The source was blood, collected from a patient who underwent chemoradiotherapy. CDR3 DNA: TGTGCCAGCAGTTCCCGGGAAACTGAAGAGACCCAGTACTTC. Translation gives CASSSRETEETQYF. Full variable domain (missing parts from reference TRBV28 and TRBJ2-5): DVKVTQSSRYLVKRTGEKVFLECVQDMDHENMFWYRQDPGLGLRLIYFSYDVKMKEKGDIPEGYSVSREKKERFSLILESASTNQTSMYLCASSSRETEETQYFGPGTRLLVL.